Sequencing of this T cell receptor (beta chain) was carried out in a study of blood T cell repertoires in COVID-19. V was pared by 1 base and J by 5 bases, with 11 bases between. This CDR3 region has 14 residues. From germline, CDR1 is LNHDA and CDR2 SQIVND (reference sequence). Here immunoSEQ multiplex PCR was the method, and the copy in TCRdb shows in-frame clones only, minus some. In the table there are hundreds of thousands of clones, 65% to 90% of which are singletons. Recruited during active infection, patients (from Seattle) were subsequently followed longitudinally. The V gene is TRBV19, the J gene TRBJ1-1; D unresolved. This TCR derives from a middle-aged man with COVID-19, enrolled during active disease. The sequenced sample consisted of peripheral blood. The CDR3 loop reads CASSIGHPGTEAFF. CDR3 sequence (DNA): TGTGCCAGTAGTATAGGACACCCGGGGACTGAAGCTTTCTTT.